This T cell receptor (beta chain) was recovered during a study of T cell changes during pregnancy in multiple sclerosis. Produced via immunoSEQ multiplex PCR; TCRdb's table is partial and in-frame only. The profile shows 40,000 to 60,000 clones, 92% of them singletons. This clone turned up a few times. The CDR3 extends over 18 amino acids. Germline V gene data show CDR1 as SEHNR and CDR2 as FQNEAQ (reference sequence). The J segment lost 2 bases and the V segment lost 1 base, leaving 7 bases of the junction unmatched. The receptor was derived from a female donor with multiple sclerosis, enrolled in a pregnancy study. This chain connects TRBV7-9 to TRBJ2-1, with 11 bases that match TRBD2. The starting material was CD4+ T cells from peripheral blood mononuclear cells, obtained after pregnancy. The CDR3 coding sequence is TGTGCCAGCAGCTTAGGCCCGGCGGGACTAGCGGCCTACAATGAGCAGTTCTTC. Protein: CASSLGPAGLAAYNEQFF.